Listed here are 13 T cell receptor beta chains from one sample, sequenced in a study of blood T cell repertoires in COVID-19. Only in-frame clones appear in the TCRdb table, and some are missing; sequencing was by immunoSEQ multiplex PCR. The sample yields 310,000 or so clones, around 82% seen once. Sequencing input: peripheral blood. The receptors stem from a woman between 45 and 60 years old with acute or convalescent COVID-19.

This chain uses TRBV3-1 (or the pseudogene TRBV3-2) with TRBJ1-1, with D unresolved. The germline V and J ends were trimmed by 0 bases and 1 base, with 12 bases remaining between them. Germline V gene sequence: CDR1 LGHDT, CDR2 YNNKEL (reference sequence). The CDR3 runs to 16 residues. The CDR3: CASSQDLPLWNTEAFF. DNA of the CDR3: TGTGCCAGCAGCCAAGATCTCCCCCTGTGGAACACTGAAGCTTTCTTT.

This clone was picked up one time. The chain links TRBV28 to TRBJ2-7; 9 bases map to TRBD2. Germline-derived CDR1 and CDR2 are MDHEN and SYDVKM. The CDR3 sequence is 16 residues long. The trim removed 3 bases at V and 3 bases at J, leaving 9 bases unmatched. CDR3 loop: CASSFTLAGLSYEQYF. CDR3 in DNA: TGTGCCAGCAGTTTTACCCTAGCGGGATTAAGCTACGAGCAGTACTTC.

The chain carries TRBV24-1 and TRBJ2-7; D unclear. The V end lost 9 bases, the J end lost 4 bases, and 6 bases lay between the germline ends. The CDR3 has 10 residues. Germline V gene lookup returns CDR1 KGHDR and CDR2 SFDVKD. CDR3 loop: CATGEYEQYV. The DNA of the CDR3 is TGTGCCACCGGAGAATACGAGCAGTACGTC.

The chain combines TRBV12-5 with TRBJ1-6; 9 bases align to TRBD1. The CDR3 covers 17 residues. Germline-derived CDR1 and CDR2 are LGHNT and FRNRAP. The V and J ends lost 5 bases and 6 bases, in that order; junction bases with no gene match: 11. The CDR3 nucleotides read TGTGCTAGTGGTCCGGGGCCGGGACAGGGAGGTAATTCACCCCTCCACTTT. Amino acid sequence: CASGPGPGQGGNSPLHF.

V usage is TRBV5-6 and J usage is TRBJ1-1; TRBD1 matches 8 bases. This CDR3 comprises 14 residues. The germline gives CDR1 SGHDT, CDR2 YYEEEE. With 2 bases clipped from V and 2 bases from J, the junction kept 2 bases outside the gene matches. The CDR3 nucleotides are TGTGCCAGCAGCTTCACAGGGGGTAACACTGAAGCTTTCTTT. Its translation: CASSFTGGNTEAFF.

This clone was counted once. The genes are TRBV6-2 or TRBV6-3 and TRBJ1-1; 8 bases map to TRBD1. The junction had 9 bases not matched to a gene; V was cut back by 5 bases and J by 1 base. Germline V CDR1 and CDR2: MNHEY, SVGEGT. The CDR3 spans 16 residues. CDR3 sequence (DNA): TGTGCCAGCAGTCGCCCTCGGGGACAGGAGAACACTGAAGCTTTCTTT. Its translation is CASSRPRGQENTEAFF.

The CDR3 is CASSGQEDQPQHF. As DNA, the CDR3 is TGTGCCAGCTCCGGACAGGAGGATCAGCCCCAGCATTTT. The chain carries TRBV18 and TRBJ1-5, with 7 nucleotides matching TRBD1. The V and J ends lost 6 bases and 5 bases, in that order; junction bases with no gene match: 4. The CDR3 has 13 amino acids. CDR1 and CDR2 (germline): KGHSH, LQKENI.

V and J are TRBV6-6 and TRBJ2-3, with 10 bases lining up with TRBD2. With V trimmed by 10 bases and J by 4 bases, 8 bases remained unmatched. The CDR3 extends over 14 amino acids. Germline-derived CDR1 and CDR2 are MNHNY and SVGAGI (reference sequence). The CDR3 DNA reads TGTGCCATCGCGGGAGCGGGGGGGCCAGATACGCAGTATTTT. Its translation is CAIAGAGGPDTQYF.

The rearrangement uses TRBV6-5 and TRBJ1-4, with D tentatively TRBD1 (5 bases). The CDR3 extends over 15 amino acids. Germline-derived CDR1 and CDR2 are MNHEY and SVGAGI. V was pared by 6 bases and J by 4 bases, with 15 bases between. The CDR3 bases are TGTGCCAGCAGCCTGAGACAGCCTATTAATGAAAAACTGTTTTTT. Translating it yields CASSLRQPINEKLFF.

This clone appeared a single time. This chain connects TRBV3-1 (or the pseudogene TRBV3-2) to TRBJ2-3; D unresolved. This CDR3 has 14 residues. Germline V gene lookup returns CDR1 LGHDT and CDR2 YNNKEL (reference sequence). The ends were cut back, 1 base at V and 6 bases at J, with 11 bases in the middle. The CDR3 region is CASSQAPSGDTQYF. The CDR3 nucleotides are TGTGCCAGCAGCCAAGCCCCCTCGGGTGATACGCAGTATTTT.

This clone was recorded once. The rearrangement joins TRBV2 to TRBJ1-6; 7 nucleotides match TRBD1. CDR3 length equals 14 residues. V gave up 8 bases and J gave up 8 bases; unmatched junction bases: 9. Germline CDR1 reads SNHLY; CDR2 reads FYNNEI. The CDR3: CASLSRDRYSPLHF. The CDR3 DNA follows: TGTGCCAGCCTTTCCCGGGACAGATATTCACCCCTCCACTTT. The whole variable domain, filled in from reference TRBV2 and TRBJ1-6, reads EPEVTQTPSHQVTQMGQEVILRCVPISNHLYFYWYRQILGQKVEFLVSFYNNEISEKSEIFDDQFSVERPDGSNFTLKIRSTKLEDSAMYFCASLSRDRYSPLHFGNGTRLTVT.

The V call is TRBV7-9, the J call TRBJ2-1; 7 nucleotides align to TRBD1. The CDR3 extends over 16 amino acids. The germline V gene encodes CDR1 SEHNR and CDR2 FQNEAQ (reference sequence). The V segment lost 1 base and the J segment 6 bases; nucleotides outside the gene matches: 9. The CDR3 loop is CASSLVHPGQSNEQFF. In DNA, the CDR3 is TGTGCCAGCAGCTTAGTCCATCCGGGACAGAGCAATGAGCAGTTCTTC.

The chain has TRBV3-1 (or the pseudogene TRBV3-2) and TRBJ2-3; 10 nucleotides align to TRBD2. Losses at the gene ends were 2 bases for V and 12 bases for J; bases not matched to a gene: 5. The CDR3 has 13 amino acids. Germline CDR1 is LGHDT and CDR2 is YNNKEL (reference sequence). The CDR3: CASSQSTSGKQYF. CDR3 nucleotide sequence: TGTGCCAGCAGCCAAAGCACTAGCGGGAAACAGTATTTT.